The TCR beta chain described here comes from a study of cytomegalovirus exposure and HLA in healthy donors (TCRdb year 2017). Background for the entire study: According to a later analysis, the roughly 130 validation repertoires were produced on the same platform as the 700 or so repertoires of the first cohort. The study aimed to test whether cataloging public T cell receptors could reveal signatures of past pathogen exposure. Along with the roughly 700-subject first cohort, a separate validation cohort of approximately 110 different subjects was used. High-throughput TCR immunosequencing, statistical association of individual TCRs with disease status, and machine learning were combined to predict cytomegalovirus infection status.

About this clone: The antigen it recognizes is unknown. No base-level quality is on record; no much larger clone is a single base apart.

Libraries were built with the immunoSEQ multiplex PCR assay. The original pipeline was this. To diagnose cytomegalovirus status from the catalog of TCR beta chain sequences, a statistical classification framework was built. TCRdb stores this immuneACCESS table with in-frame sequences only. Part of the clones is absent; in the studies checked, under half of the shortfall reflects unresolved V genes, and no reason is known for the rest. V, J and clone size are taken as reported in that table, and D and trimming were inferred from the DNA itself. In all, the sample holds fewer than 400,000 clones, and around 90% of those were seen once. The ten most abundant clones make up about 0.96% of the sample. The donors were included in the validation cohort of roughly 130 subjects, a group kept apart from the roughly 670-subject first cohort. Broad study findings and their caveats: In the study, some 180 TCR beta chains were listed as associated with cytomegalovirus. It was suggested by the authors that the approach could potentially be generalized to other disease states and immunological phenotypes. Most TCR sequences were observed very rarely across donors, whereas some public TCRs were present in many individuals. In vitro tests confirmed that three of the cytomegalovirus-associated TCR beta chains recognize cytomegalovirus antigens. A later analysis found that TCRs clustered in the first cohort also tended to co-occur in the roughly 120 validation repertoires, with 94% of cluster scores above 0. The validation cohort had no HLA typing available for a later analysis, so co-occurrence within that cohort was assessed over all 120 or so repertoires. The classifier was reported to diagnose cytomegalovirus status with high specificity and sensitivity in both the original and validation cohorts.

The CDR3 measures 15 amino acids from cysteine to phenylalanine. The entry retains the CDR3 DNA only, 45 bases that are in frame from base 1. V is pared back by 3 bases and J by 4 bases, with 15 bases lying between the germline termini. Per the germline V gene, MDHEN is the CDR1 and SYDVKM is the CDR2. What was sequenced was PBMCs. The chain links TRBV28 with TRBJ1-2; possibly the D gene is TRBD1, per 5 matching bases. The sequence derives from a young man in good health and CMV-seronegative. The CDR3 region reads CASSFAGGEGYGYTF. The DNA sequence is as follows: TGTGCCAGCAGTTTTGCTGGGGGGGAAGGCTATGGCTACACCTTC.